This T cell receptor (beta chain) derives from a study of control samples from healthy donors and cancer patients. From germline, CDR1 is SGHRS and CDR2 YFSETQ. The CDR3 consists of 14 residues. Trimming took 4 bases from V and 5 from J, leaving 13 bases between them. The method was immunoSEQ multiplex PCR; TCRdb's version includes in-frame clones alone and lacks a portion of them. The sample includes 150,000 to 180,000 clones, about 93% seen only once; the top ten take approximately 2.5%. The sequence derives from a man aged 50 or older in good health. The sample was blood. V and J are TRBV5-1 and TRBJ2-4, with D maybe TRBD1 (6 bases). The CDR3 nucleotides are TGCGCCAGCAGCGCTGAGGGGGTTCAAAACATTCAGTACTTC. Translation: CASSAEGVQNIQYF.